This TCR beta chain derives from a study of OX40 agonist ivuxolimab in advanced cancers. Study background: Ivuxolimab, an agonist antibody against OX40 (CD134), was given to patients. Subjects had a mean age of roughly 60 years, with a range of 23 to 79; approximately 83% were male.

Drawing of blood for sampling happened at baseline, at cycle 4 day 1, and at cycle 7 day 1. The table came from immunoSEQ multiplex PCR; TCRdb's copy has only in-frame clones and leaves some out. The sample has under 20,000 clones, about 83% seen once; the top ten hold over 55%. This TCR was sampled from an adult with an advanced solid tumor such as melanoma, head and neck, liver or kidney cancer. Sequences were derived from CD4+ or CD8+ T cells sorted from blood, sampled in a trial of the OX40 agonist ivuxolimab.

The CDR3 nucleotides read TGTGCCAGCAGTTTGGGACTCCCGAGTACGGTCTCTGAAGCTTTCTTT. This encodes CASSLGLPSTVSEAFF. This chain links TRBV27 with TRBJ1-1, with D tentatively TRBD1 (5 bases). Trimming pared 3 bases from V and 6 bases from J, leaving 20 bases between. The CDR3 runs 16 residues. Germline assignment: CDR1 MNHEY and CDR2 SMNVEV (reference sequence).